This T cell receptor (beta chain) was captured in a study of blood T cells in healthy people across ages (dated by TCRdb to about 2015). With regard to the full study: In model experiments, template switching captured about one uniquely barcoded TCR beta cDNA molecule for every two T cells. The donors were split into four age groups: young (average about 16 years), middle-aged (roughly 42), aged (over 55) and long-lived (under 90). To avoid experimental bias, donors of different ages were spread randomly across the sequencing lanes. Using deep sequencing normalized with unique cDNA molecular identifiers, the study measured how TCR beta repertoire diversity changes with age. Using the same blood draw, the study looked at two additional independent replicas of 1 million unique cDNA reads for two donors, one aged 18 to 30 and the other aged 80 or older.

This clonotype was seen a handful of times. Its binding antigen is unknown. Base qualities are not recorded, but no much larger clone differs from it by a single base. Library preparation used 5' RACE. For sequencing, an Illumina HiSeq 2500 was employed. A second PCR of roughly 7 to 11 cycles was performed with a sample-barcoded 5' primer and a J-beta primer mix. A template-switch 5' adaptor carrying 12 random nucleotides introduced a unique molecular identifier onto each TCR beta cDNA molecule. Each sample yielded at least 3 million CDR3-containing paired-end reads. First-strand cDNA was synthesized from all RNA with the Mint cDNA synthesis kit, primed by a TRBC-specific oligonucleotide. Following uracil-DNA glycosylase treatment, all cDNA underwent a first 18-cycle PCR with the universal primers M1SS and BC2_uni_R. The paper's processing steps were these. Normalization of each sample was performed by random selection of 1 million high-quality reads, each carrying a distinct molecular identifier. Reads with shared molecular identifiers were discarded instead of being binned into consensus sequences. MiTCR, with a Q25 quality threshold and the strictest error-elimination algorithm, was used for CDR3 identification, clonotype clustering and error correction. A nonparametric unseen species model with Euler transformation was used to estimate lower-bound total TCR beta diversity. TCRdb applied fastp at Q25 and MiXCR to the public reads, then kept only in-frame beta chains. Each CDR3 protein gets just one entry, which takes the most common genes and DNA from the rows behind it. TCRdb, rather than the study authors, made the V and J calls. The sample table shows fewer than 1.5 million distinct CDR3 sequences, and 42% are seen once. Of the sample, less than 8% is held by the ten largest clones.

Study-level results and caveats: Because the CMV infection status of the donors was unknown, age-related changes in expanded clonotypes may potentially have been confounded. Estimates of total diversity from one million sequenced T cells were regarded as lower bounds and underestimates. Observed TCR beta diversity correlated strongly with the percentage of naive T cells measured by flow cytometry. Compared with the aged group, more naive CD4+ T cells, fewer expanded clones and increased TCR diversity were shown by the long-lived group, suggesting age selection. Because profiling used bulk unsorted PBMCs, naive and antigen-experienced compartments could not be compared conclusively. As age increased, observed TCR beta diversity per million T cells dropped in a roughly linear way, and a significant reduction was already evident by age 40.

Donors were approximately 42 systemically healthy Caucasian individuals from Russia aged roughly 6 to 100 years. Approximately 9.3 milliliters of peripheral blood were collected from each donor into EDTA-treated Vacutainer tubes. Ficoll-Paque density-gradient centrifugation was used to isolate PBMCs, with at least 7 million per sample. Trizol reagent was used to extract total RNA from PBMCs, with at least 6 micrograms per sample. Naive CD45RAhigh/CD27high T cell percentages were measured by flow cytometry on a PBMC aliquot from every donor. The CDR3 numbers 13 residues from cysteine through phenylalanine. Of the read, only the CDR3 DNA is kept; its 39 bases are in frame from base 1. The V end loses 5 bases and the J end loses 10 bases, and a stretch of 17 bases separates them.

The origin of this receptor is a woman in her late teens or twenties in good health. Rearrangement joined TRBV12-3 or TRBV12-4 to TRBJ1-1, with no confident D gene call. Sequences were obtained from blood. The CDR3 in this case is CASSPLLHAGAFF. In nucleotide form, the sequence is TGTGCCAGCAGTCCCCTACTCCACGCGGGAGCTTTCTTT.